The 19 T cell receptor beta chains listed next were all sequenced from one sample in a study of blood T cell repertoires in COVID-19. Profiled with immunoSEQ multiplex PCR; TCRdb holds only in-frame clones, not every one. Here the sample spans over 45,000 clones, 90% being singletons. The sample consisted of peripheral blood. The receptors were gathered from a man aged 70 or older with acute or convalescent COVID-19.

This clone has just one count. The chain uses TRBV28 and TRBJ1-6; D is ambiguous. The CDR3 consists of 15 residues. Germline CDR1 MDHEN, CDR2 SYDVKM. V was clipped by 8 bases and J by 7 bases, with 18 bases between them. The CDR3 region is CASGPPQEGNSPLHF. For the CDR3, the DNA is TGTGCCAGCGGACCTCCGCAGGAGGGAAATTCACCCCTCCACTTT. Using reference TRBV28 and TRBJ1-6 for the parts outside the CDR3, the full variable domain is DVKVTQSSRYLVKRTGEKVFLECVQDMDHENMFWYRQDPGLGLRLIYFSYDVKMKEKGDIPEGYSVSREKKERFSLILESASTNQTSMYLCASGPPQEGNSPLHFGNGTRLTVT.

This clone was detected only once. The CDR3 protein is CASREGQPINQPQHF. The CDR3 nucleotides are TGTGCCAGTAGGGAGGGACAGCCGATTAATCAGCCCCAGCATTTT. The chain uses TRBV19 and TRBJ1-5; TRBD1 matches 7 bases. V dropped 6 bases and J dropped 4; count of bases not matched to a gene: 9. Per the germline V gene, CDR1 is LNHDA and CDR2 is SQIVND (reference sequence). The length of the CDR3 is 15 residues.

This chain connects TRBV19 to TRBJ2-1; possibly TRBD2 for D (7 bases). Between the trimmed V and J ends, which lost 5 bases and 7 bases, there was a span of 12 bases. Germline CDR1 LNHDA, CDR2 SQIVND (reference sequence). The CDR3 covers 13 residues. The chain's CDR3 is CASSPRGGNEQFF. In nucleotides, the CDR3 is TGTGCCAGTAGTCCCAGGGGAGGGAATGAGCAGTTCTTC.

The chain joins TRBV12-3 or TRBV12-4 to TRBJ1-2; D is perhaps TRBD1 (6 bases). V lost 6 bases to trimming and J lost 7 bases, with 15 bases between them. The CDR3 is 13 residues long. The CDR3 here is CASSPGQSGGYTF. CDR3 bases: TGTGCCAGCAGCCCGGGACAATCAGGTGGCTACACCTTC.

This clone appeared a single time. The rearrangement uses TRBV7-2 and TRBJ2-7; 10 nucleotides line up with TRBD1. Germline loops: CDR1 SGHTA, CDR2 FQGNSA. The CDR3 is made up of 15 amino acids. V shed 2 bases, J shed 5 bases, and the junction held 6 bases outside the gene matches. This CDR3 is CASSLSGTGVHEQYF. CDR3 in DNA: TGTGCCAGCAGCTTAAGCGGGACAGGGGTCCACGAGCAGTACTTC.

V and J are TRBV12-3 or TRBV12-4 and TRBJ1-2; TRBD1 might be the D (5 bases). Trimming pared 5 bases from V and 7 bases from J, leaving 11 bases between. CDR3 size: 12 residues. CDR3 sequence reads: CASSRDSFGYTF. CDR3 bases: TGTGCCAGCAGTCGTGACAGCTTTGGCTACACCTTC.

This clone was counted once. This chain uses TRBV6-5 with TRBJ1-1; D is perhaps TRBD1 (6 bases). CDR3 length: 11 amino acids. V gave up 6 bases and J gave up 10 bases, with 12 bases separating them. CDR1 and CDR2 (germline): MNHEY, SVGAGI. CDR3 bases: TGTGCCAGCAGGAAGACAGGTCGAGCTTTCTTT. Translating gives CASRKTGRAFF.

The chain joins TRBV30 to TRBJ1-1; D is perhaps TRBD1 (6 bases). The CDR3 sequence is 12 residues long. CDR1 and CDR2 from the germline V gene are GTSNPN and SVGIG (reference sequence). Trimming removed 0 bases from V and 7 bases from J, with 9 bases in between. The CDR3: CAWSVGQDEAFF. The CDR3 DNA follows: TGTGCCTGGAGTGTGGGACAAGATGAAGCTTTCTTT.

Here the CDR3 reads CASSSWTEAYEQYF. As DNA, the CDR3 is TGCGCCAGCAGCTCCTGGACAGAAGCCTACGAGCAGTACTTC. The rearrangement links TRBV5-1 to TRBJ2-7, with a tentative D call TRBD1 (6 bases). Trimming took 3 bases from V and 2 from J, leaving 12 bases between them. The length of the CDR3 is 14 residues. The germline V gene has CDR1 SGHRS and CDR2 YFSETQ.

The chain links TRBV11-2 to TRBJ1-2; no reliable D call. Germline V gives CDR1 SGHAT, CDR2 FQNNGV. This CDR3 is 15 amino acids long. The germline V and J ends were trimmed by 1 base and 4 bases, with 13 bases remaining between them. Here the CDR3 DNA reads TGTGCCAGCAGCTTAGCAGGCCCAAGACCCTATGGCTACACCTTC. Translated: CASSLAGPRPYGYTF.

CDR3 in amino acids: CASSEMAGGDTQYF. As DNA, the CDR3 is TGTGCCAGCAGTGAAATGGCGGGGGGGGATACGCAGTATTTT. This rearrangement joins TRBV2 to TRBJ2-3, with 9 bases identical to TRBD2. The trim removed 2 bases at V and 6 bases at J, leaving 3 bases unmatched. Germline V gives CDR1 SNHLY, CDR2 FYNNEI. The CDR3 runs 14 residues.

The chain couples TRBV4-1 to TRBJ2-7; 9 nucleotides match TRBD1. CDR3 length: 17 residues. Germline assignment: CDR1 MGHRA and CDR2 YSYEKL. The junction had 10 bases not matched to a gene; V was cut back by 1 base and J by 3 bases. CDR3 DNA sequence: TGCGCCAGCAGCCAAGCCACCGGGACAGGGTCACACTACGAGCAGTACTTC. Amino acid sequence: CASSQATGTGSHYEQYF.

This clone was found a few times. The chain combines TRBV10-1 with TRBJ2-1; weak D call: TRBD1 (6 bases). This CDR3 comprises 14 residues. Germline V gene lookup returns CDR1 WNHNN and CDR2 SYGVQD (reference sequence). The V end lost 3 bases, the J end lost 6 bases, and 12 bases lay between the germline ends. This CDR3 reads CASSDQGHLNEQFF. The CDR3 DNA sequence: TGCGCCAGCAGTGATCAGGGGCACCTCAATGAGCAGTTCTTC.

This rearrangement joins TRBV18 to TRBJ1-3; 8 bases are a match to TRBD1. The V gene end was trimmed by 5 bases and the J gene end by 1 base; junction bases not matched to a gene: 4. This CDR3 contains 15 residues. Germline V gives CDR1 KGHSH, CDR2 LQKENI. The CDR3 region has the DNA TGTGCCAGCTCAGCCCAGGGGGCGTCTGGAAACACCATATATTTT. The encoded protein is CASSAQGASGNTIYF.

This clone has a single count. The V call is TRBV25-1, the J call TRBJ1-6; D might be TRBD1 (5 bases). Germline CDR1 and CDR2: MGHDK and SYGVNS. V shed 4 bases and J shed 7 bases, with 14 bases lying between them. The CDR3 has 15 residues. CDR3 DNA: TGTGCCAGCAGTGGAGAGCAGGGTTGGAATTCACCCCTCCACTTT. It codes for CASSGEQGWNSPLHF.

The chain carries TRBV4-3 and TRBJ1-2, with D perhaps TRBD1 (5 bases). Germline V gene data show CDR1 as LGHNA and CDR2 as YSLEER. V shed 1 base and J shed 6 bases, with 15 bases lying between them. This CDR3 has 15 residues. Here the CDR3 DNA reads TGCGCCAGCAGCCAAGGAAGTACCGGGGGGAATGGCTACACCTTC. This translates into CASSQGSTGGNGYTF.

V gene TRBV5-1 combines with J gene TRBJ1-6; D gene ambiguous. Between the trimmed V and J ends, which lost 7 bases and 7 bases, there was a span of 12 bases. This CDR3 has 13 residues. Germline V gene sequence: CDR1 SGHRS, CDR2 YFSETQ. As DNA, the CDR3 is TGCGCCAGCCGTAAGGAGAACAATTCACCCCTCCACTTT. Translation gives CASRKENNSPLHF.

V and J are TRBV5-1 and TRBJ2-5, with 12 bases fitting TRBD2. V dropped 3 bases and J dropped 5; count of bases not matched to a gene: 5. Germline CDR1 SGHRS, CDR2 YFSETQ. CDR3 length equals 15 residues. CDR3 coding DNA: TGCGCCAGCAGCTCTAGCGGGGGGGCGTTGGAGACCCAGTACTTC. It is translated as CASSSSGGALETQYF.

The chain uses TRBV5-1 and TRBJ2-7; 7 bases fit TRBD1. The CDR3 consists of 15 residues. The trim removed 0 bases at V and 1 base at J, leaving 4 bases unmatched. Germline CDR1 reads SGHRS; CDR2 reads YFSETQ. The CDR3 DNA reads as TGCGCCAGCAGCTTGGCCGGGACAGCATCCTACGAGCAGTACTTC. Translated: CASSLAGTASYEQYF.